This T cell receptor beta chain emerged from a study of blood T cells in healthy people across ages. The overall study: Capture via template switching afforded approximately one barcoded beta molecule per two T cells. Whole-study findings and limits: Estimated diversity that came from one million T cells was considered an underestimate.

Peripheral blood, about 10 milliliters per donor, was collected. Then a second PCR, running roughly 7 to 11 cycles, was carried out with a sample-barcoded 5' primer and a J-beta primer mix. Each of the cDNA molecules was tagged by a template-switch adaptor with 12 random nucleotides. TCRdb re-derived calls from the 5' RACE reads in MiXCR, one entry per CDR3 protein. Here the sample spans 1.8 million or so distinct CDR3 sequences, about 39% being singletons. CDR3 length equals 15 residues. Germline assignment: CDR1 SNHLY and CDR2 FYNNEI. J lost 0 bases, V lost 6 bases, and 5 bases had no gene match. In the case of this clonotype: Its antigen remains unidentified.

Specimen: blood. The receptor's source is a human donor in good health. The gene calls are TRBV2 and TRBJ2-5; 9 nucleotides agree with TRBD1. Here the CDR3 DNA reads TGTGCCAGCAGGACCGGGACAGGGTACCAAGAGACCCAGTACTTC. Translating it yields CASRTGTGYQETQYF.